This TCR beta chain is drawn from a study of blood T cell repertoires in COVID-19. About the study: Acute and convalescent COVID-19 samples came from the United States, Italy and Spain. Sample material is recorded as cDNA or gDNA derived from T cells, B-cell-depleted T cells, or PBMCs.

This clone was seen a handful of times. Methods used by the authors: It was from reference gene primer amplification that nucleated cell counts were estimated. The assay was immunoSEQ multiplex PCR, and TCRdb's table has in-frame clones only and misses some. V and J calls and clone size are as listed in that table; D and trimming were resolved from the DNA. This sample has around 70,000 clones, with 86% found just once. Looked up from germline, CDR1 is MDHEN and CDR2 is SYDVKM. The CDR3 covers 16 residues. The V segment lost 3 bases and the J segment 9 bases; nucleotides outside the gene matches: 14. Sample: peripheral blood. The chain joins TRBV28 to TRBJ2-4; 7 bases match TRBD1. The source is a human donor in a cohort sampled during active COVID-19. CDR3 in DNA: TGTGCCAGCAGTTTTGTCGGAGACAGGGAAAGGACCATTCAGTACTTC. Its protein product is CASSFVGDRERTIQYF.